These 15 T cell receptor beta chains were sequenced from one sample in a study of blood T cell repertoires in COVID-19. Repertoires were generated with immunoSEQ multiplex PCR, while TCRdb's copy carries only in-frame clones and drops some. Of 180,000 or so clones detected, 80% to 90% appear once; the ten largest clones hold roughly 3%. The specimen sequenced was peripheral blood. These TCRs come from a man in his 60s with acute or convalescent COVID-19.

The rearrangement uses TRBV9 and TRBJ2-1, with TRBD1 matching 8 bases. The CDR3 contains 17 residues. Looked up from germline, CDR1 is SGDLS and CDR2 is YYNGEE. The V gene end was trimmed by 0 bases and the J gene end by 0 bases; junction bases not matched to a gene: 5. CDR3 DNA sequence: TGTGCCAGCAGCGTAGGGACAGGGCCTATCTCCTACAATGAGCAGTTCTTC. This sequence encodes CASSVGTGPISYNEQFF. The whole variable domain, remainder taken from reference TRBV9 and TRBJ2-1, is DSGVTQTPKHLITATGQRVTLRCSPRSGDLSVYWYQQSLDQGLQFLIQYYNGEERAKGNILERFSAQQFPDLHSELNLSSLELGDSALYFCASSVGTGPISYNEQFFGPGTRLTVL.

This chain connects TRBV7-2 to TRBJ2-2, with a tentative D call TRBD2 (6 bases). The CDR3 runs to 16 residues. The V and J ends lost 5 bases and 2 bases respectively, with 15 bases between them. Germline V gives CDR1 SGHTA, CDR2 FQGNSA. The CDR3 DNA reads as TGTGCCAGCAGCCCGGGACTCAGGACTAACACCGGGGAGCTGTTTTTT. It specifies CASSPGLRTNTGELFF. Drawing the rest from reference TRBV7-2 and TRBJ2-2, the complete variable domain is GAGVSQSPSNKVTEKGKDVELRCDPISGHTALYWYRQSLGQGLEFLIYFQGNSAPDKSGLPSDRFSAERTGGSVSTLTIQRTQQEDSAVYLCASSPGLRTNTGELFFGEGSRLTVL.

CDR3 nucleotides: TGTGCCAGCTCACCATTCCCCCGCTCCTACAATGAGCAGTTCTTC. It yields the protein CASSPFPRSYNEQFF. The chain joins TRBV18 to TRBJ2-1, with D unresolved. Trimming pared 2 bases from V and 0 bases from J, leaving 8 bases between. Germline-derived CDR1 and CDR2 are KGHSH and LQKENI. The CDR3 spans 15 residues. Supplemented by reference TRBV18 and TRBJ2-1, the full variable domain reads NAGVMQNPRHLVRRRGQEARLRCSPMKGHSHVYWYRQLPEEGLKFMVYLQKENIIDESGMPKERFSAEFPKEGPSILRIQQVVRGDSAAYFCASSPFPRSYNEQFFGPGTRLTVL.

V gene TRBV16 combines with J gene TRBJ1-5; a possible D gene is TRBD1 (5 bases). V was pared by 4 bases and J by 9 bases, with 16 bases between. The CDR3 spans 14 residues. CDR1 is KGHSY, CDR2 FQNENV, per germline. The CDR3 DNA reads as TGTGCCAGCAGCCGCTCGGGGCGGGGTGGGCCCCAGCATTTT. It encodes CASSRSGRGGPQHF.

The CDR3 here is CASSKKGVGEQYF. Written as DNA, the CDR3 is TGTGCCAGCAGTAAAAAGGGGGTTGGGGAGCAGTACTTC. The chain has TRBV5-6 and TRBJ2-7; D is perhaps TRBD1 (6 bases). The V and J ends lost 5 bases and 7 bases respectively, with 16 bases between them. Germline CDR1 is SGHDT and CDR2 is YYEEEE. This CDR3 comprises 13 residues.

This chain joins TRBV5-4 and TRBJ2-5; 9 bases match TRBD1. V shed 1 base and J 6 bases; nucleotides not matched to a gene: 4. Germline V gene lookup returns CDR1 SGHNT and CDR2 YYREEE (reference sequence). This CDR3 has 14 amino acids. This CDR3 is CASSLRTGEKTQYF. CDR3 sequence (DNA): TGTGCCAGCAGCTTGAGGACAGGGGAGAAGACCCAGTACTTC.

The genes are TRBV5-1 and TRBJ1-2, with D tentatively TRBD1 (6 bases). The V end lost 3 bases, the J end lost 4 bases, and 22 bases lay between the germline ends. The germline V gene has CDR1 SGHRS and CDR2 YFSETQ. The CDR3 contains 17 residues. The DNA of the CDR3 is TGCGCCAGCAGCTCCGCCTTACCGGGGGGGGCCCGCTATGGCTACACCTTC. Translating it yields CASSSALPGGARYGYTF.

The chain combines TRBV7-9 with TRBJ2-3; possible D gene TRBD2, 6 bases. Trimming took off 5 bases at V and 4 bases at J, with 16 bases between the two ends. Germline CDR1 reads SEHNR; CDR2 reads FQNEAQ (reference sequence). The CDR3 has 15 residues. CDR3 loop: CASSPGFGSADTQYF. The CDR3 region has the DNA TGTGCCAGCAGCCCCGGGTTCGGGAGCGCAGATACGCAGTATTTT.

This sequence joins TRBV30 and TRBJ1-1; 9 bases align to TRBD1. V lost 1 base, J lost 3 bases, and 6 bases stayed unmatched. Looked up from germline, CDR1 is GTSNPN and CDR2 is SVGIG (reference sequence). The CDR3 sequence is 15 residues long. The CDR3 protein is CAWSGAGTGYTEAFF. The CDR3 DNA reads as TGTGCCTGGAGTGGGGCCGGGACAGGGTACACTGAAGCTTTCTTT.

The J gene is TRBJ2-7, the V gene TRBV19; 7 bases fit TRBD2. The CDR3 consists of 14 residues. V was clipped by 2 bases and J by 6 bases; unmatched bases: 7. Germline loops: CDR1 LNHDA, CDR2 SQIVND (reference sequence). The chain's CDR3 is CASSISGTPVEQYF. The CDR3, as DNA: TGTGCCAGTAGTATAAGCGGGACCCCGGTCGAGCAGTACTTC. Complete variable domain (other parts from reference TRBV19 and TRBJ2-7): DGGITQSPKYLFRKEGQNVTLSCEQNLNHDAMYWYRQDPGQGLRLIYYSQIVNDFQKGDIAEGYSVSREKKESFPLTVTSAQKNPTAFYLCASSISGTPVEQYFGPGTRLTVT.

V gene TRBV7-9 combines with J gene TRBJ2-7; 8 bases map to TRBD1. With V trimmed by 5 bases and J by 3 bases, 6 bases remained unmatched. This CDR3 has 14 amino acids. Germline V gene lookup returns CDR1 SEHNR and CDR2 FQNEAQ (reference sequence). This chain's CDR3 is CASSTRQGNYEQYF. The CDR3 coding sequence is TGTGCCAGCAGCACCCGACAGGGGAACTACGAGCAGTACTTC.

The V call is TRBV6-2 or TRBV6-3, the J call TRBJ1-2, with D possibly matching TRBD1 (5 bases). Trimming pared 3 bases from V and 2 bases from J, leaving 10 bases between. This CDR3 is built from 14 residues. Germline-derived CDR1 and CDR2 are MNHEY and SVGEGT. CDR3 nucleotides: TGTGCCAGCAGTTATCGTCGGGGGAACTATGGCTACACCTTC. Protein sequence: CASSYRRGNYGYTF.

The gene calls are TRBV7-2 and TRBJ2-1; 10 bases align to TRBD2. Germline V CDR1 and CDR2: SGHTA, FQGNSA. V shed 5 bases, J shed 10 bases, and the junction held 5 bases outside the gene matches. The CDR3 length is 13 residues. The CDR3 protein is CASSAPGLAEQFF. The DNA of the CDR3 is TGTGCCAGCAGCGCCCCGGGACTAGCGGAGCAGTTCTTC.

The chain links TRBV6-5 to TRBJ2-3, with 8 bases matching TRBD2. V shed 2 bases, J shed 2 bases, and the junction held 3 bases outside the gene matches. The CDR3 spans 15 residues. Germline lookup yields CDR1 MNHEY and CDR2 SVGAGI. The CDR3 DNA is TGTGCCAGCAGTTACCTAGCGGGCTACACAGATACGCAGTATTTT. It translates to CASSYLAGYTDTQYF.

The chain links TRBV15 to TRBJ1-3; TRBD1 aligns across 8 bases. Germline V lookup: CDR1 LNHNV, CDR2 YYDKDF (reference sequence). The CDR3 loop spans 17 amino acids. J lost 6 bases, V lost 0 bases, and 10 bases had no gene match. The DNA for the CDR3 is TGTGCCACCAGCAGAGAGAGGACCGGGACAGGTGTAAACACCATATATTTT. It yields the protein CATSRERTGTGVNTIYF.